This TCR beta chain emerged from a study of CD8+CD57+ T cells in acquired aplastic anemia. About the research overall: Mean yield of DNA from sorted CD4+ and CD8+ cells was approximately 3 ug.

The study profiled TCR beta VDJ and CDR3 using genomic DNA as template. Via MiXCR, TCRdb re-called the reads, giving one row per CDR3 protein. This repertoire shows about 170,000 distinct CDR3 sequences, roughly 63% found once; its top ten account for roughly 42%. V trimming: 6 bases; J trimming: 6 bases; junction bases outside the gene matches: 5. The germline V gene has CDR1 DFQATT and CDR2 SNEGSKA (reference sequence). CDR3 length equals 13 residues. The clonotype was recovered from a human donor in good health. Material: sorted CD4+, CD8+, or CD8+CD57+ T cells (not recorded which) from PBMCs. The chain joins TRBV20-1 to TRBJ2-1, with 10 bases fitting TRBD1. CDR3 in DNA: TGCAGTGCCCGGGACAGGGGTCCCAATGAGCAGTTCTTC. This sequence encodes CSARDRGPNEQFF.